The entry below describes one T cell receptor beta chain. The target antigen is unknown. Cultured CD4+ T-cell DNA underwent Oncomine TCR Beta short-read sequencing. Cultured CD4+ T cells yielded the extracted genomic DNA. One entry per CDR3 protein results from TCRdb running MiXCR on the PCR reads. The sample records about 21,000 distinct CDR3 sequences, around 42% being singletons. This sample's time point: late sampling 161 to 241 days after vaccination in three convalescent patients. The treatment: roughly 10-day PBMC culture with coronavirus spike peptide pools or control peptides (ViraFEST assay). In the ViraFEST assay, peptide-pool expansion preceded TCR sequencing of expanded clonotypes. These data come from a study of vaccination and CD4 T cells after COVID-19. About the research overall: The post-COVID sampling time was a median around 91 days after diagnosis, ranging from 35 to 161. The peptides that stimulated the cells were overlapping spike peptides from SARS-CoV-2, HCoV-NL63, HCoV-OC43 and HCoV-229E.

This TCR came from a human donor who had recovered from COVID-19. This material consisted of CD4+ T cells from blood, cultured in vitro, taken about 7 months after SARS-CoV-2 vaccination.

CDR3 amino acids: CASSRTVVLQPQHF. The CDR3 region has the DNA TGTGCCAGCAGCCGGACAGTGGTCCTGCAGCCCCAGCATTTT. The chain uses TRBV5-5 and TRBJ1-5, with D tentatively TRBD1 (6 bases). Germline values: CDR1 SGHKS, CDR2 YYEKEE (reference sequence). The CDR3 totals 14 residues. V was shortened by 4 bases and J by 7 bases, with 15 bases between the two germline ends.